This T cell receptor (beta chain) was sequenced in a study of blood T cell repertoires in COVID-19. Whole-study context: From T cells, B-cell-depleted T cells, or PBMCs came the material, which was cDNA or gDNA.

The CDR3 runs 13 residues. Germline loops: CDR1 MNHEY, CDR2 SVGAGI. Trimming cost V 7 bases and J 0 bases, with 10 bases left between them. Some clones are missing from TCRdb's copy, which holds only in-frame ones; the method was immunoSEQ multiplex PCR. The sample records about 89,000 clones, 65% to 85% being singletons. The origin of this receptor is an older man with COVID-19, enrolled during active disease. V usage is TRBV6-5 and J usage is TRBJ2-7; D possibly corresponds to TRBD1 (6 bases). Source material: peripheral blood. The chain's CDR3 is CASNGRGSYEQYF. The CDR3 DNA is TGTGCCAGCAATGGCAGGGGCTCCTACGAGCAGTACTTC.